This T cell receptor (beta chain) was obtained from a study of cytomegalovirus exposure and HLA in healthy donors. Findings of the study overall: In a later analysis, an Asian-associated ancestry cluster reportedly showed fewer N-insertions than the roughly 730-donor mean. Among the CMV-associated chains, a few were confirmed in vitro as specific for CMV antigens. Solely CMV serostatus was available to characterize immune exposure.

In germline, CDR1 is LNHDA, CDR2 SQIVND (reference sequence). This CDR3 is 15 amino acids long. Between the trimmed V and J ends, which lost 1 base and 7 bases, there was a span of 14 bases. 13 Jbeta primers and 60 Vbeta primers were used for the PCR. In the study's own analysis: An analysis performed later counted 73 million or so unique TCR beta chains (roughly 10 million of them shared). The protocol was immunoSEQ multiplex PCR, while the TCRdb copy is restricted to in-frame clones and leaves out a portion. The DNA gave D and trimming, while V, J and clone size come from that table. The sample holds approximately 150,000 clones, roughly 79% seen once. Note on this clone: The antigen remains undetermined.

Sample: PBMCs. This receptor was obtained from a man between 18 and 29 years old in good health and CMV-seropositive. The genes are TRBV19 and TRBJ1-5, with D perhaps TRBD1 (6 bases). CDR3 coding DNA: TGTGCCAGTAGTATAGTTGGGGGCGCTTCGCAGCCCCAGCATTTT. As protein: CASSIVGGASQPQHF.